These 23 T cell receptor beta chains were all obtained from the same sample, sequenced in a study of cytomegalovirus exposure and HLA in healthy donors. PCR used 60 Vbeta primers and 13 Jbeta primers. Assay: immunoSEQ multiplex PCR; the TCRdb copy retains only in-frame clones and omits some. Altogether roughly 150,000 clones are present, over 65% being singletons, with the ten largest covering about 4.5%. Material for sequencing was PBMCs. All receptors derive from a man younger than 30 in good health and CMV-seropositive.

This clone was observed a handful of times. This rearrangement joins TRBV27 to TRBJ2-1, with 7 positions matching TRBD2. This CDR3 has 15 amino acids. J gave up 0 bases and V 4 bases, and 3 bases lay outside the gene matches. CDR1 is MNHEY, CDR2 SMNVEV, per germline (reference sequence). The CDR3 DNA follows: TGTGCCAGCAGTTGGGGGGGGAGCTCCTACAATGAGCAGTTCTTC. This translates into CASSWGGSSYNEQFF.

The gene calls are TRBV4-2 and TRBJ2-3; TRBD1 aligns across 7 bases. The junction had 5 bases not matched to a gene; V was cut back by 0 bases and J by 5 bases. Germline-derived CDR1 and CDR2 are LGHNA and YNFKEQ. The CDR3 length is 15 residues. CDR3 amino acids: CASSQEEQGIDTQYF. CDR3 sequence (DNA): TGTGCCAGCAGCCAAGAAGAACAGGGGATAGATACGCAGTATTTT.

This clone was detected only a few times. The CDR3 bases are TGTGCCAGCAGCTCATGGGCTCTCCCGCGAGGGGCCAACGTCCTGACTTTC. It codes for CASSSWALPRGANVLTF. This rearrangement joins TRBV5-4 to TRBJ2-6; D ambiguous. This CDR3 has 17 residues. Germline assignment: CDR1 SGHNT and CDR2 YYREEE (reference sequence). V lost 3 bases, J lost 4 bases, and 17 bases lay in between.

This sequence joins TRBV25-1 and TRBJ2-1; D ambiguous. Per germline, CDR1 MGHDK and CDR2 SYGVNS. CDR3 length: 11 amino acids. Trimming pared 7 bases from V and 7 bases from J, leaving 8 bases between. The CDR3 DNA reads as TGTGCCAGCACCTTCGGGAATGAGCAGTTCTTC. This sequence encodes CASTFGNEQFF.

J is TRBJ2-3 and V is TRBV5-1; 9 bases match TRBD2. After removal of 1 base from V and 5 bases from J, the junction contained 2 bases not matched to a gene. The CDR3 totals 14 residues. CDR1 is SGHRS, CDR2 YFSETQ, per germline. The DNA of the CDR3 is TGCGCCAGCAGCTTGATAGCGGGAGAAGATACGCAGTATTTT. It translates to CASSLIAGEDTQYF.

The CDR3 DNA reads TGTGCCAGCAGCCCCTCGACTTTACAGGGCACTGAAGCTTTCTTT. This gives the protein CASSPSTLQGTEAFF. V usage is TRBV6-1 and J usage is TRBJ1-1; TRBD1 might be the D (6 bases). V lost 6 bases, J lost 4 bases, and 18 bases lay in between. The CDR3 loop spans 15 amino acids. Germline V lookup: CDR1 MNHNS, CDR2 SASEGT.

This chain joins TRBV28 and TRBJ2-5; 7 bases match TRBD1. V shed 5 bases, J shed 5 bases, and the junction held 5 bases outside the gene matches. The CDR3 has 13 amino acids. Per the germline V gene, CDR1 is MDHEN and CDR2 is SYDVKM. As DNA, the CDR3 is TGTGCCAGCAGTAGACAGGGTTGGGAGACCCAGTACTTC. This sequence encodes CASSRQGWETQYF.

The chain couples TRBV4-2 to TRBJ2-5, with 10 nucleotides matching TRBD2. The CDR3 has 17 amino acids. From germline, CDR1 is LGHNA and CDR2 YNFKEQ. V lost 1 base and J lost 0; bases outside the gene matches: 5. The CDR3 loop is CASSQAGTSDHQETQYF. CDR3 nucleotides: TGTGCCAGCAGCCAAGCCGGGACTAGCGATCACCAAGAGACCCAGTACTTC.

The rearrangement uses TRBV14 and TRBJ1-4; 7 bases fit TRBD1. J gave up 3 bases and V 5 bases, and 6 bases lay outside the gene matches. Germline lookup yields CDR1 SGHDN and CDR2 FVKESK. The CDR3 is made up of 15 amino acids. The CDR3 protein is CASSGQVGANEKLFF. CDR3 DNA: TGTGCCAGCAGCGGACAGGTTGGCGCTAATGAAAAACTGTTTTTT.

This clone was found a few times. V and J are TRBV4-1 and TRBJ1-4; 9 nucleotides align to TRBD1. The V and J ends lost 4 bases and 7 bases, in that order; junction bases with no gene match: 7. The CDR3 runs to 15 residues. Germline V lookup: CDR1 MGHRA, CDR2 YSYEKL. CDR3 sequence (DNA): TGCGCCAGCAGCCTCCCGGGACAGGGCCGTGAAAAACTGTTTTTT. Translating gives CASSLPGQGREKLFF.

The DNA for the CDR3 is TGTGCCAGCAGCCTAGAAGCGGGGAAAGATGAGCAGTTCTTC. Encoded protein: CASSLEAGKDEQFF. This chain connects TRBV4-2 to TRBJ2-1; 7 nucleotides line up with TRBD2. V was pared by 4 bases and J by 8 bases, with 8 bases of the junction left unmatched. In germline, CDR1 is LGHNA, CDR2 YNFKEQ. This CDR3 is 14 amino acids long.

The chain uses TRBV14 and TRBJ2-3; possibly TRBD2 for D (5 bases). The germline gives CDR1 SGHDN, CDR2 FVKESK. The germline V and J ends were trimmed by 2 bases and 6 bases, with 12 bases remaining between them. The CDR3 spans 14 residues. In DNA form, the CDR3 reads TGTGCCAGCAGCCAACGTTTTAGAGGGGATACGCAGTATTTT. Protein product: CASSQRFRGDTQYF.

This clone was found a few times. The rearrangement links TRBV5-1 to TRBJ2-5, with 8 bases fitting TRBD1. CDR3 length: 16 residues. Germline V CDR1 and CDR2: SGHRS, YFSETQ. The ends lost 0 bases at V and 5 bases at J; junction bases unmatched: 9. The CDR3 region has the DNA TGCGCCAGCAGCTTGGTTCCTGGCAGGGGGCTGGAGACCCAGTACTTC. Protein product: CASSLVPGRGLETQYF.

V gene TRBV7-9 combines with J gene TRBJ2-7; 8 bases are shared with TRBD1. This CDR3 has 14 residues. Germline V lookup: CDR1 SEHNR, CDR2 FQNEAQ (reference sequence). V lost 1 base to trimming and J lost 2 bases; unmatched junction nucleotides: 1. CDR3 in DNA: TGTGCCAGCAGCTTAGGACAGGGGACCTACGAGCAGTACGTC. It encodes CASSLGQGTYEQYV.

The chain links TRBV7-9 to TRBJ2-3; D gene ambiguous. Germline V CDR1 and CDR2: SEHNR, FQNEAQ (reference sequence). Trimming removed 1 base from V and 2 bases from J, with 10 bases in between. The CDR3 covers 15 residues. The CDR3 DNA reads as TGTGCCAGCAGCTTAGGAGGAGAATACACAGATACGCAGTATTTT. This codes for CASSLGGEYTDTQYF.

The genes are TRBV15 and TRBJ2-5, with 11 bases fitting TRBD2. Germline V CDR1 and CDR2: LNHNV, YYDKDF (reference sequence). CDR3 length: 16 amino acids. With 2 bases clipped from V and 1 base from J, the junction kept 3 bases outside the gene matches. CDR3 in DNA: TGTGCCACCAGCAGAACCCTAGCGGGGGGCCAAGAGACCCAGTACTTC. This encodes CATSRTLAGGQETQYF.

CDR3 nucleotides: TGTGCCAGCAGCATGGACAGGGATAATCAGCCCCAGCATTTT. It is translated as CASSMDRDNQPQHF. The chain uses TRBV5-4 and TRBJ1-5, with 8 bases lining up with TRBD1. This CDR3 spans 14 amino acids. Looked up from germline, CDR1 is SGHNT and CDR2 is YYREEE (reference sequence). The V segment lost 4 bases and the J segment 4 bases; nucleotides outside the gene matches: 4.

The chain joins TRBV6-1 to TRBJ2-4; 11 bases agree with TRBD1. V lost 4 bases to trimming and J lost 7 bases; unmatched junction nucleotides: 12. The V gene's germline CDR1 is MNHNS and CDR2 SASEGT. The CDR3 is 17 amino acids. The DNA of the CDR3 is TGTGCCAGCAGTGGCCGTTTGGACAGGGGGCTGAGGAACATTCAGTACTTC. The encoded protein is CASSGRLDRGLRNIQYF.

The genes are TRBV7-2 and TRBJ1-4; D possibly corresponds to TRBD1 (5 bases). Per the germline V gene, CDR1 is SGHTA and CDR2 is FQGNSA. The CDR3 totals 15 residues. Deletions cut 1 base from V and 7 bases from J, with 13 bases between. The CDR3 DNA follows: TGTGCCAGCAGCTTAGTTCAGGGAACGGGTGAAAAACTGTTTTTT. Translation: CASSLVQGTGEKLFF.

The chain is built from TRBV19 and TRBJ1-5; D not certain. The CDR3 is 17 residues long. Germline assignment: CDR1 LNHDA and CDR2 SQIVND (reference sequence). Trimming removed 3 bases from V and 7 bases from J, with 22 bases in between. For the CDR3, the DNA is TGTGCCAGTAGTATCGACCCGGGAGGGTCAGGTCAACAGCCCCAGCATTTT. As protein: CASSIDPGGSGQQPQHF.

This chain connects TRBV6-5 to TRBJ1-4, with TRBD1 matching over 8 bases. Germline V lookup: CDR1 MNHEY, CDR2 SVGAGI. V trimming: 11 bases; J trimming: 5 bases; junction bases outside the gene matches: 4. This CDR3 comprises 12 residues. The CDR3 protein is CAARTGNEKLFF. DNA of the CDR3: TGTGCCGCCCGGACAGGGAATGAAAAACTGTTTTTT.

The chain carries TRBV27 and TRBJ1-2; TRBD1 matches at 7 bases. This CDR3 has 15 amino acids. In germline, CDR1 is MNHEY, CDR2 SMNVEV (reference sequence). Germline trimming cut 0 bases from V and 7 bases from J; bases unmatched to any gene: 8. The DNA of the CDR3 is TGTGCCAGCAGTTTATCAGCAGGGGGTAGTCGTGGCTACACCTTC. This translates into CASSLSAGGSRGYTF.

This clone occurred a few times. The rearrangement joins TRBV5-1 to TRBJ2-3; 9 nucleotides agree with TRBD1. This CDR3 is 15 amino acids long. In germline, CDR1 is SGHRS, CDR2 YFSETQ. V was clipped by 2 bases and J by 1 base; unmatched bases: 2. In nucleotides, the CDR3 is TGCGCCAGCAGCTTACAGGGGGCTGGCACAGATACGCAGTATTTT. It codes for CASSLQGAGTDTQYF.